This TCR beta chain was sequenced for a study of cytomegalovirus exposure and HLA in healthy donors. About this clone: The target antigen is unknown.

The germline V gene has CDR1 SNHLY and CDR2 FYNNEI. Between the trimmed V and J ends, which lost 4 bases and 9 bases, there was a span of 12 bases. The CDR3 has 12 residues. Study-level findings and limits: In a later analysis, at a false discovery rate of 0.05, under 20,000 TCR beta sequences matched HLA alleles. As a later analysis showed, a missense DCLRE1C variant was linked to trimming of TCR beta V- and J-genes. Most TCR sequences proved rare, with some public TCRs found in many donors.

The primer mix had 60 Vbeta and 13 Jbeta primers. Here immunoSEQ multiplex PCR was the method, and the copy in TCRdb shows in-frame clones only, minus some. Of about 130,000 clones listed, 75% to 90% were seen once; the top ten hold 3% to 4%. This clonotype was sampled from a woman aged 40 to 50 in good health and CMV-seronegative. Material for sequencing was PBMCs. This chain links TRBV2 with TRBJ2-5; weak D call: TRBD1 (5 bases). The CDR3 protein is CASSGQKVAQYF. The CDR3 nucleotides are TGTGCCAGCAGTGGACAGAAGGTCGCCCAGTACTTC.